These 14 T cell receptor beta chains came from one sample sequenced in a study of CD8 T cells in ankylosing spondylitis. TCRdb re-called the 5' RACE reads through MiXCR, storing one row per CDR3 protein. The sample has roughly 700,000 distinct CDR3 sequences, 15% to 20% seen once; the top ten hold about a fifth. These receptors lack a known antigen. Findings and limits, study-wide: Made up of roughly 8 highly homologous variants, a TCR beta motif appeared characteristic of ankylosing spondylitis blood.

Sequencing input: blood, either unsorted or a sorted T cell fraction (not recorded which). These receptors all stem from a male donor with ankylosing spondylitis.

Only a few counts were recorded for this clonotype. The rearrangement links TRBV3-1 to TRBJ2-4, with 10 bases lining up with TRBD2. This CDR3 spans 18 amino acids. Germline trimming cut 1 base from V and 0 bases from J; bases unmatched to any gene: 6. Germline-derived CDR1 and CDR2 are LGHDT and YNNKEL (reference sequence). CDR3 sequence (DNA): TGTGCCAGCAGCCAAGTGGCTAGCGGGGGTCTAGCCAAAAACATTCAGTACTTC. It is translated as CASSQVASGGLAKNIQYF.

The chain carries TRBV28 and TRBJ2-5; D possibly corresponds to TRBD2 (5 bases). The V gene's germline CDR1 is MDHEN and CDR2 SYDVKM. V lost 3 bases and J 2 bases, leaving 10 bases between the germline ends. There are 14 residues in the CDR3. The CDR3 coding sequence is TGTGCCAGCAGTTTTTCCCCGGGACAAGAGACCCAGTACTTC. Protein sequence: CASSFSPGQETQYF.

This clonotype was picked up a small number of times. V usage is TRBV18 and J usage is TRBJ2-3; 10 nucleotides align to TRBD1. The CDR3 consists of 15 residues. Germline V gives CDR1 KGHSH, CDR2 LQKENI. With 3 bases clipped from V and 6 bases from J, the junction kept 6 bases outside the gene matches. The CDR3 DNA reads as TGTGCCAGCTCACCTACCGGGACAGGGGCGGATACGCAGTATTTT. As protein: CASSPTGTGADTQYF.

The chain is built from TRBV7-8 and TRBJ2-7, with D maybe TRBD2 (5 bases). The V gene lost 5 bases and the J gene lost 4 bases, with 18 bases spanning the gap. Germline CDR1 reads SGHVS; CDR2 reads FQNEAQ. There are 15 residues in the CDR3. The chain's CDR3 is CASSDPTVPGYEQYF. CDR3 sequence (DNA): TGTGCCAGCAGCGACCCAACCGTCCCGGGATACGAGCAGTACTTC.

This clonotype has a handful of counts. The V gene is TRBV28, the J gene TRBJ2-1; no clear D gene. This CDR3 is built from 11 residues. V was trimmed by 7 bases and J by 8 bases, leaving 9 bases between them. Per the germline V gene, CDR1 is MDHEN and CDR2 is SYDVKM. The CDR3 DNA reads TGTGCCAGCATCCTCGGGCATGAGCAGTTCTTC. Translation: CASILGHEQFF.

This clonotype appeared once. The chain employs TRBV20-1 and TRBJ2-5, with D unresolved. Germline loops: CDR1 DFQATT, CDR2 SNEGSKA (reference sequence). The germline V and J ends were trimmed by 6 bases and 2 bases, with 7 bases remaining between them. This CDR3 has 11 residues. The CDR3 DNA reads as TGCAGTGCGCCCTTACAAGAGACCCAGTACTTC. Its translation: CSAPLQETQYF.

This clonotype was seen a few times. V and J are TRBV7-2 and TRBJ2-7; 12 bases line up with TRBD2. CDR1 SGHTA and CDR2 FQGNSA come from the germline V gene. The CDR3 has 16 residues. V lost 5 bases to trimming and J lost 6 bases; unmatched junction nucleotides: 11. The CDR3 here is CASSPGLAGPSAEQYF. The CDR3 region has the DNA TGTGCCAGCAGCCCTGGACTAGCGGGACCTTCTGCCGAGCAGTACTTC.

V usage is TRBV13 and J usage is TRBJ1-1; D might be TRBD1 (5 bases). Per germline, CDR1 PRHDT and CDR2 FYEKMQ (reference sequence). The CDR3 has 15 residues. V gave up 5 bases and J gave up 0 bases, with 13 bases separating them. CDR3 in DNA: TGTGCCAGCAGCCTGACAGAGTTGATGAACACTGAAGCTTTCTTT. This translates into CASSLTELMNTEAFF.

This clonotype showed up just a few times. J is TRBJ1-4 and V is TRBV7-9, with no clear D. Trimming stripped 1 base from V and 0 bases from J, with 6 bases between. The CDR3 is 15 residues long. Germline loops: CDR1 SEHNR, CDR2 FQNEAQ (reference sequence). This chain's CDR3 is CASSLDVTTNEKLFF. Here the CDR3 DNA reads TGTGCCAGCAGCTTAGACGTAACAACTAATGAAAAACTGTTTTTT.

The table lists this clonotype with a few counts. The V gene is TRBV10-3, the J gene TRBJ2-5; D is undetermined. CDR1 ENHRY and CDR2 SYGVKD come from the germline V gene. CDR3 length: 14 amino acids. Trimming removed 5 bases at V and 4 bases at J, with 14 bases between. The CDR3 DNA reads TGTGCCATCAGTACCCTAGGGCAGTCAGAGACCCAGTACTTC. Translated: CAISTLGQSETQYF.

This clonotype was seen a few times. The CDR3 reads CASSGGAHTSTDTQYF. The CDR3 nucleotides are TGTGCCAGCAGTGGGGGGGCACATACTAGCACAGATACGCAGTATTTT. The V call is TRBV25-1, the J call TRBJ2-3; D is perhaps TRBD1 or TRBD2 (6 bases each). The germline gives CDR1 MGHDK, CDR2 SYGVNS. The CDR3 runs to 16 residues. V lost 4 bases, J lost 0 bases, and 14 bases lay in between. Based on the CDR3 plus reference TRBV25-1 and TRBJ2-3, the full variable domain is EADIYQTPRYLVIGTGKKITLECSQTMGHDKMYWYQQDPGMELHLIHYSYGVNSTEKGDLSSESTVSRIRTEHFPLTLESARPSHTSQYLCASSGGAHTSTDTQYFGPGTRLTVL.

This sequence joins TRBV7-2 and TRBJ1-3; TRBD1 might be the D (6 bases). The CDR3 spans 15 residues. Germline V CDR1 and CDR2: SGHTA, FQGNSA. V was shortened by 5 bases and J by 0 bases, with 11 bases between the two germline ends. The CDR3 nucleotides read TGTGCCAGCAGCCGAGACAGGAGCTCTGGAAACACCATATATTTT. Residues: CASSRDRSSGNTIYF. Full variable domain (missing parts from reference TRBV7-2 and TRBJ1-3): GAGVSQSPSNKVTEKGKDVELRCDPISGHTALYWYRQSLGQGLEFLIYFQGNSAPDKSGLPSDRFSAERTGGSVSTLTIQRTQQEDSAVYLCASSRDRSSGNTIYFGEGSWLTVV.

Many counts were recorded for this clonotype. The chain combines TRBV27 with TRBJ1-5; D remains ambiguous. The V and J ends lost 5 bases and 0 bases respectively, with 11 bases between them. The germline V gene encodes CDR1 MNHEY and CDR2 SMNVEV (reference sequence). The CDR3 is 15 amino acids. The CDR3 DNA sequence: TGTGCCAGCAGTACGCAACCCAATAGCAATCAGCCCCAGCATTTT. It is translated as CASSTQPNSNQPQHF.

V is TRBV7-9 and J is TRBJ2-5, with TRBD2 matching 7 bases. CDR3 size: 16 residues. J lost 2 bases, V lost 8 bases, and 14 bases had no gene match. Germline-derived CDR1 and CDR2 are SEHNR and FQNEAQ (reference sequence). The CDR3 is CASLHYPSGGQETQYF. In DNA, the CDR3 is TGTGCCAGCCTTCACTACCCTAGCGGCGGGCAAGAGACCCAGTACTTC.